The clone carrying this T cell receptor (beta chain) appeared a single time. Its antigen is not identified. The entry originates in a study of shared clonotypes between healthy human individuals. Study information: The plates for each donor numbered three CD4 naive, three CD4 memory, two CD8 naive and one CD8 memory. Study findings and constraints: Generation probabilities were higher for clonotypes shared across all four sorted-subset donors than for unshared ones.

This CDR3 is built from 14 residues. The V gene's germline CDR1 is SGHNT and CDR2 YYREEE (reference sequence). The V gene end was trimmed by 4 bases and the J gene end by 6 bases; junction bases not matched to a gene: 9. CD45RO-negative cells were positively selected for CCR7, leaving out terminally differentiated effector memory CD45RA+ cells. Evenly divided among several immunoSEQ plates was the genomic DNA of each subset. Sorted-subset replicate PCRs used about 190 ng of genomic DNA. This amount corresponded to approximately 30,000 T cell genomes. Generated by immunoSEQ multiplex PCR, the TCRdb table keeps only in-frame clones and is missing some. The sample lists 1.5 million to 2.5 million clones; about 94% were seen once.

This clonotype was sampled from a man aged 18 to 30 in good health. The sample was naive CD8+ T cells sorted from blood. The chain has TRBV5-4 and TRBJ2-7; 8 positions agree with TRBD2. The CDR3 coding sequence is TGTGCCAGCAGCGTGAGCGGGAGCAGCTCCGAGCAGTACTTC. Translating gives CASSVSGSSSEQYF.